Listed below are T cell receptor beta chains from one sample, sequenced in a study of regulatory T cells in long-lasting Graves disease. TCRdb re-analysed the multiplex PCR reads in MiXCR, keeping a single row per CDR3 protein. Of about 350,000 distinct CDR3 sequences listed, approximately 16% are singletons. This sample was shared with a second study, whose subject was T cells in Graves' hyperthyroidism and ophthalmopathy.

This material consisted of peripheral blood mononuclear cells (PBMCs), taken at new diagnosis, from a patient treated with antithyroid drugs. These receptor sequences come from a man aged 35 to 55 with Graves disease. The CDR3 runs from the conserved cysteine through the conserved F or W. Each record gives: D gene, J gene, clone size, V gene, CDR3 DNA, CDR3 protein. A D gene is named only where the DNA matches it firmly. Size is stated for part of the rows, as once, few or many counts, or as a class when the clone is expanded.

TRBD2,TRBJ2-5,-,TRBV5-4,TGTGCCAGCAGCTTGGAGCGCGGGGGGATCCAAGAGACCCAGTACTTC,CASSLERGGIQETQYF
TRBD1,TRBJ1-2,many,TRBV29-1,TGCAGCGGAGGACAGGGGACGGGTGGCTACACCTTC,CSGGQGTGGYTF
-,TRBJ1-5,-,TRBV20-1,TGCAGTGCTAGATACCTAAATATGGATCGGCCCCAGCATTTT,CSARYLNMDRPQHF
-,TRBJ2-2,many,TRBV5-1,TGCGCCAGCAGCTTGCGCGGGGAAACGAACACCGGGGAGCTGTTTTTT,CASSLRGETNTGELFF
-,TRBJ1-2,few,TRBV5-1,TGCGCCAGCAGCTTGAGCGGGATTGGGTATGGCTACACCTTC,CASSLSGIGYGYTF
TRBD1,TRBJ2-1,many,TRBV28,TGTGCCAGCCAACGCCAGACAGGGGTCTATGAGCAGTTCTTC,CASQRQTGVYEQFF
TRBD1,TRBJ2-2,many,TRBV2,TGTGCCAGCAGTGAAGACCCCCGGGACAGGGGATGGAACACCGGGGAGCTGTTTTTT,CASSEDPRDRGWNTGELFF
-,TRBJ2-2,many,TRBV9,TGTGCCAGCAGCGTACGAGGGCGGTTCACCGGGGAGCTGTTTTTT,CASSVRGRFTGELFF
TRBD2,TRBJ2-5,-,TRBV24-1,TGTGCCACCAGTGACATTGGGGGGGACTCGTACCAAGAGACCCAGTACTTC,CATSDIGGDSYQETQYF
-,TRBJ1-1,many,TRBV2,TGTGCCAGCAGTGAATCCGTGGGGGGTTACGCTGAAGCTTTCTTT,CASSESVGGYAEAFF
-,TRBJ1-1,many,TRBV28,TGTGCCAGCAGTGAGGGGGGCGCAGGGACTGAAGCTTTCTTT,CASSEGGAGTEAFF
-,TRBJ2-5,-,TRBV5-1,TGCGCCAGCAGCTCCGGACGGAACGACCAAGAGACCCAGTACTTC,CASSSGRNDQETQYF
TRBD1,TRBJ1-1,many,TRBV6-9,TGTGCCAGCAGTTACTCCACCCGACAGGGTTGGGGCACTGAAGCTTTCTTT,CASSYSTRQGWGTEAFF
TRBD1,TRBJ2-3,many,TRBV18,TGTGCCAGCTCCCAGGGACAGGAGGTCACAGATACGCAGTATTTT,CASSQGQEVTDTQYF
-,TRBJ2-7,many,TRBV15,TGTGCCACCAGCAGAGAGGCCGGGACCTACTCCTACGAGCAGTACTTC,CATSREAGTYSYEQYF
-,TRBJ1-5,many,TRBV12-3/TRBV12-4,TGTGCCAGCAGTTTATGGGGGAACAATCAGCCCCAGCATTTT,CASSLWGNNQPQHF
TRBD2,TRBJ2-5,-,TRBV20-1,TGCAGTGCTAGACCGATGCCGACTAGCGGGGTCCAAGAGACCCAGTACTTC,CSARPMPTSGVQETQYF
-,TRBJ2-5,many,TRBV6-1,TGTGCCAGCAGCCCTAGGCGGATCGGTGGGCAAGAGACCCAGTACTTC,CASSPRRIGGQETQYF
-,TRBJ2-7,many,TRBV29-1,TGCAGCGTCAGCTCCGCAGGGTTCGGTTACGAGCAGTACTTC,CSVSSAGFGYEQYF
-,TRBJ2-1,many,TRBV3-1,TGTGCCAGCAGCCAAGAACCCAGGGCCCACAATGAGCAGTTCTTC,CASSQEPRAHNEQFF
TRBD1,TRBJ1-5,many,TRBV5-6,TGTGCCAGCAGCTTGGATGTGGGACAGGGATCTCCCTTCAGCAATCAGCCCCAGCATTTT,CASSLDVGQGSPFSNQPQHF
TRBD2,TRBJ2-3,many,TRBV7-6,TGTGCCAGCAGCCAAGCTAGCGGGGGGGCCGCAGATACGCAGTATTTT,CASSQASGGAADTQYF
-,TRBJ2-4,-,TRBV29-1,TGCAGCCTGTGGCACCTTGGGAATAAAAACATTCAGTACTTC,CSLWHLGNKNIQYF
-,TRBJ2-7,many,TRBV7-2,TGTGCCAGCAGCTTCCTTCAGGGTTCCTACGAGCAGTACTTC,CASSFLQGSYEQYF
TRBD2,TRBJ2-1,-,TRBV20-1,TGCAGTGCTGGGACTAGCGGGGGGGCGGGGTACAATGAGCAGTTCTTC,CSAGTSGGAGYNEQFF
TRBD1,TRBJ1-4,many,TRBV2,TGTGCCGGCTCACCGGGACAGGGTGAAAAACTGTTTTTT,CAGSPGQGEKLFF
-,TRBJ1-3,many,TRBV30,TGTGCCTGGAATAAGGGGGTCCCTGGAAACACCATATATTTT,CAWNKGVPGNTIYF
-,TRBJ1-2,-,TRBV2,TGTGCCAGCACCCCCGAGGTTCGGGGGTTCGGCTACACCTTC,CASTPEVRGFGYTF
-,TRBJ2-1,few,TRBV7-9,TGTGCAACCGCAGGTCTTGAGCAGTTCTTC,CATAGLEQFF
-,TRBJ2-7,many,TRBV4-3,TGCGCCAGCAGCCCCACCGGGGGACTCTCCTCCTACGAGCAGTACTTC,CASSPTGGLSSYEQYF
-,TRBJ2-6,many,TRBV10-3,TGTGCCATCAGTGGGACAGCCTCTGGGGCCAACGTCCTGACTTTC,CAISGTASGANVLTF
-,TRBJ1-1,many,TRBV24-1,TGTGCCACCGCGTCGGGAGGGCAAGCTTTCTTT,CATASGGQAFF
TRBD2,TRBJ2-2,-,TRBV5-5,TGTGCCAGCAGCGGAGTAGCGGGAGTGCACACCGGGGAGCTGTTTTTT,CASSGVAGVHTGELFF
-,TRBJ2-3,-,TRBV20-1,TGCAGTGCCACCGAAAGCACAGATACGCAGTATTTT,CSATESTDTQYF
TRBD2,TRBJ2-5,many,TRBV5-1,TGCGCCAGCAGCCCAGGGACTAGCGGACATCGACAAGAGACCCAGTACTTC,CASSPGTSGHRQETQYF
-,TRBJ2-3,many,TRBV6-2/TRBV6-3,TGTGCCAGCAGTTACTCGTCGGCAGGGTGGGGCACAGATACGCAGTATTTT,CASSYSSAGWGTDTQYF
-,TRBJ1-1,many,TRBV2,TGTGCCAGCAGGGAAAACACTGAAGCTTTCTTT,CASRENTEAFF
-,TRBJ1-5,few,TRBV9,TGTGCCAGCAGCGTAGAGGGGGTAGGGCAGCCCCAGCATTTT,CASSVEGVGQPQHF
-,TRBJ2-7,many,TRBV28,TGTGCCAGCAGTTTTTCGCTGACAGACTCCTACGAGCAGTACTTC,CASSFSLTDSYEQYF
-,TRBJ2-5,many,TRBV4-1,TGCGCCAGCAGCCAAGCCCAGCAAGAGACCCAGTACTTC,CASSQAQQETQYF
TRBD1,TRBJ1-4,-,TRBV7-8,TGTGCCAGCAGCCGGATGACAGGGGAAAAACTGTTTTTT,CASSRMTGEKLFF